This TCR beta chain came from a study of beta chain features in type 1 diabetes. Expressed TCRB transcripts were sequenced after all isolated RNA was converted to cDNA. Using immunoSEQ multiplex PCR, the repertoire was profiled, and TCRdb retains in-frame clones only, with some absent. The sample contains 120,000 to 150,000 clones, roughly 53% of which appear only once. The ends were cut back, 0 bases at V and 6 bases at J, with 16 bases in the middle. The CDR3 runs 15 residues. Germline lookup yields CDR1 SGHRS and CDR2 YFSETQ. The sequencing input was Tregs from blood. The TCR was taken from a man in his late teens or twenties in good health. The V call is TRBV5-1, the J call TRBJ2-7; D possibly corresponds to TRBD1 (6 bases). The CDR3: CASSLVLQGKSEQYF. The DNA of the CDR3 is TGCGCCAGCAGCTTGGTTTTACAGGGTAAATCCGAGCAGTACTTC. Full variable domain (missing parts from reference TRBV5-1 and TRBJ2-7): KAGVTQTPRYLIKTRGQQVTLSCSPISGHRSVSWYQQTPGQGLQFLFEYFSETQRNKGNFPGRFSGRQFSNSRSEMNVSTLELGDSALYLCASSLVLQGKSEQYFGPGTRLTVT.